This T cell receptor beta chain came from a study of shared clonotypes between healthy human individuals. Whole-study findings and limits: Sorted-subset sequencing was shown by rarefaction to be incomplete despite large depth.

For this clone: Its specificity is not known.

Assay: immunoSEQ multiplex PCR; the TCRdb copy retains only in-frame clones and omits some. The sample shows about 680,000 clones, about 90% of them seen only once. Germline trimming cut 4 bases from V and 6 bases from J; bases unmatched to any gene: 11. From germline, CDR1 is GTSNPN and CDR2 SVGIG (reference sequence). The CDR3 has 15 residues. Naive CD8 cells lacked CD45RO, underwent positive selection for CCR7 and left out terminally differentiated effector memory CD45RA+ cells. This chain connects TRBV30 to TRBJ1-4; the match to TRBD1 covers 7 bases. This TCR came from a man in his thirties or forties in good health. The sample comprised naive CD8+ T cells sorted from blood. CDR3 sequence (DNA): TGTGCCTGGAATCCGGGACAGAGCGAGTATGAAAAACTGTTTTTT. Translation: CAWNPGQSEYEKLFF.